This T cell receptor beta chain was documented in a study of cytomegalovirus exposure and HLA in healthy donors (dated by TCRdb to 2015 to 2018). Regarding the study in general: In an earlier analysis of fewer than 750 of the donors, approximately 260 Gb of sequence data and approximately 100 million unique TCR beta sequences from 150 million to 200 million T cells were reported. Roughly 290 gigabases of sequencing data and around 85 million unique TCR sequences made up an early release that covered under 750 HLA-typed donors. The genetic ancestry cluster associated with self-reported Caucasian donors included 81% of the roughly 380 genotyped donors. The aim of the study was to test whether cataloging public T cell receptors could identify signatures of past pathogen exposure. The study used immunosequencing to profile the T cell repertoires of approximately 640 subjects and linked those repertoires to cytomegalovirus serostatus. Along with the approximately 700-subject first cohort, a separate validation cohort of approximately 110 different subjects was used. To predict cytomegalovirus infection status, the study combined high-throughput TCR immunosequencing, statistical association of individual TCRs with disease status, and machine learning. In a later analysis, previously published TCR beta repertoires from 666 donors were re-analyzed and high-resolution HLA genotyping was added so that TCR occurrence patterns could be studied. Rather than drawing on any new phenotypic data, the later analysis identified candidate immune exposures from TCR beta sequences and the way those sequences occurred across donors. An earlier analysis of several hundred of the donors used high-throughput TCR beta sequencing to judge whether each TCR beta V gene segment behaved as functional or pseudogenic. Donor age, sex, ethnicity and CMV serostatus were collected together with the repertoire data. In a later genetic analysis, genome-wide SNP genotypes for 398 of the 666 donors were used, and that subset was treated as a discovery cohort. All discovery cohort repertoires had been generated on a single sequencing platform. Both class I and class II loci were covered by HLA typing, at four-digit resolution. The number of donors typed differed by locus, with about 629-640 for A, B, C, DRB1 and DQB1, about 500 for DQA1, 600 to 610 for DPA1, and approximately 470 for DPB1. Because of strong linkage in the cohort, 4 to 6 DR-DQ haplotypes were treated as single units for association and clustering. Among around 400 genotyped donors of the cohort, an average of approximately 240,000 unique TCR beta nucleotide sequences was sequenced per donor, of which 15% to 20% were non-productive. What the research found in general, with its limitations: The sequencing pipeline was judged likely to have produced a cluster of highly shared sequence variants as a technical artifact. Compared with equally common non-associated chains, HLA-associated TCR beta chains in a later analysis were more clonally expanded and had lower generation probabilities. Three of the identified cytomegalovirus-associated TCR beta chains were confirmed in vitro to be specific for cytomegalovirus antigens. When HLA alleles, especially DR and DQ, strongly co-occurred, TCR associations were difficult to assign to individual alleles. Compared with the 666-donor mean, donors in an Asian-associated ancestry cluster had fewer N-insertions in productive TCRs, according to a later genetic analysis. The 87-base-pair reads could not distinguish some IMGT-functional V segments, including TRBV6-2 and TRBV6-3, so those segments were excluded. The authors suggested that the approach could potentially be generalized to other disease states and immunological phenotypes. Correlated functional status among segregating V segments might be attributable to linkage disequilibrium, but an unknown experimental factor could not be ruled out. Because HLA typing was missing for some donors at each locus, association tests included only the typed subset. A later analysis associated about 17,000 TCR beta sequences with specific HLA alleles at a false discovery rate of 0.05. In a later analysis, most CMV-associated TCR beta chains were found to appear HLA-restricted, with HLA associations seemingly driven largely by CMV exposure. Several of the top co-occurrence clusters appeared to be linked to parvovirus B19, influenza, CMV and Epstein-Barr virus, according to a later analysis. Broadly in line with IMGT annotations, most TCR beta V segments showed up in productive rearrangements about 87% or about 30% of the time in an earlier analysis of several hundred of the donors. The cohort was sequenced for TCR beta chains only, and without alpha or paired-chain data the features that could be detected were limited. Cytomegalovirus status was reported to be diagnosed by the classifier with high specificity and sensitivity in both the original and validation cohorts. A further reported finding was that TCR beta sequences accurately predicted the HLA-A and HLA-B alleles for most subjects in the first cohort. The presence/absence analyses assumed that sequencing depth was roughly uniform across donors, and that assumption may not be true. Immune exposure information for the cohort was limited to CMV serostatus. V-gene and J-gene trimming of TCR beta chains was associated with a missense DCLRE1C variant in a later genetic analysis, and the association was replicated in an independent cohort. Because counts were too low, roughly 17 rarely observed V segments, including chromosome 9 orphons, were left out of the earlier analysis of approximately 580 of the donors. In a later analysis, TCR association rates were found to vary across HLA loci, with the most associated TCRs seen for DRB1 alleles and the fewest for HLA-C alleles. In the study, approximately 160 TCR beta chains were listed as associated with cytomegalovirus. While some public TCRs were present in many individuals, most TCR sequences turned up only very rarely across donors.

The cohort was made up of 500 to 800 healthy bone marrow donors. Cohort members were all nominally healthy when sampled, although unrecorded immune exposures were likely present. The donor tested CMV seronegative, placing the donor among the roughly 340 seronegative members of the cohort. A peripheral blood sample was collected from each donor, and TCR beta sequencing was performed on peripheral blood mononuclear cells. The Qiagen DNeasy Blood Extraction Kit was used to extract genomic DNA from the blood cell samples. Receptor amplification or capture employed the immunoSEQ multiplex PCR assay. For the multiplex PCR, a mixture combining 60 forward primers for TCR Vbeta segments and 13 reverse primers for TCR Jbeta segments was used. The CDR3 region of rearranged TCR beta genes was amplified from genomic DNA by a multiplex PCR assay. Amplified TCR beta libraries were sequenced as 87-base-pair reads on the Illumina HiSeq System. Concerning the study's data processing: Across the 500 to 850 repertoires, a later analysis counted 60 million to 90 million unique TCR beta chains, around 10 million of which were shared by at least two donors. Raw reads were error-corrected and collapsed into unique sequences with a nearest-neighbor algorithm that merged closely related sequences to remove PCR and sequencing errors. CDR3 sequences were aligned to IMGT reference sequences to assign V, D and J gene segments. For a sequence to be retained, a match of at least six nucleotides was required to both a V gene segment and a J gene segment. Rearrangements were called productive when the CDR3 lacked stop codons and stayed in frame with V and J; all others were non-productive. Following IMGT convention, CDR3 was defined as the stretch from the second conserved V-encoded cysteine up to the conserved J-encoded phenylalanine. The earlier analysis of about 620 of the donors excluded sequences that lacked an unambiguous match to a single V gene segment. An earlier analysis of fewer than 650 of the donors classified V segments as functional when productive rearrangements were above 56.7% and as segregating when the standard deviation between donors was above 5%. A statistical classification framework was built for diagnosing cytomegalovirus status from the catalog of TCR beta chain sequences. In a later analysis, V and J genes were assigned by comparing TCR nucleotide sequences against IMGT/GENE-DB human TR gene sequences. A later analysis assigned CDR3 sequences and most-parsimonious VDJ recombination scenarios with the TCRdist pipeline. A later analysis defined each TCR beta chain by its CDR3 amino acid sequence plus V-gene family, and excluded reads lacking a unique V-gene family. As a way to deal with suspected cross-contamination and a sequencing artifact, a later analysis dropped approximately 570 nucleotide sequences that were highly shared and had low generation probability. In a later analysis, a clonal expansion index for each public chain was calculated from normalized within-repertoire ranks of inferred template counts. In a later analysis, generation probabilities were computed using a VDJ recombination model fitted to out-of-frame rearrangements, and the results were checked against IGoR. A later analysis scored TCR-TCR, TCR-HLA and TCR-CMV co-occurrence with hypergeometric tests, applying a repertoire-size bias correction to TCR pairs. A later analysis estimated false discovery rates by permuting HLA or CMV assignments 20 times. In a later analysis, co-occurring TCRs were grouped with DBSCAN, and TCRdist sequence similarity was added when clustering was performed within HLA-allele-positive subsets. Repertoires with fewer than 30,000 or more than 120,000 public chains were left out of co-occurrence clustering, as were about 5 repertoires with anomalous nucleotide sharing. Entries here come from immuneACCESS through TCRdb and include only in-frame sequences with V and J called. Some clones fail to appear in such tables; in the studies checked, an unresolved V gene covers under half of the shortfall, and the cause of the remainder is unknown. V and J calls plus clone size are reproduced from that table; the DNA served to infer D and trimming. Within this sample are under 200,000 clones, with 80% of them counted one time only. The top ten clonotypes cover around 5% of the sample.

This clone was observed a handful of times. Its antigen specificity is not known. No quality values exist for individual bases; no much larger clone is one base distant. The germline V gene sets CDR1 to SQVTM and CDR2 to ANQGSEA. The CDR3 runs 13 residues from the cysteine to the phenylalanine. Left in the record is the CDR3 DNA by itself, 39 bases read in frame from the first base. The junction carries 14 bases between V and J, which are trimmed by 2 bases and 6 bases respectively. This clonotype was obtained from a man younger than 45 in good health and CMV-seronegative. The sequence is built from TRBV29-1 and TRBJ2-7; TRBD1 might be the D gene, on 5 matching bases. The sequenced sample was PBMCs. The CDR3 corresponds to CSVESAGSSEQYF. The nucleotide sequence reads as follows: TGCAGCGTTGAAAGCGCAGGGTCGAGCGAGCAGTACTTC.